This T cell receptor (beta chain) was obtained from a study of shared clonotypes between healthy human individuals. Study-level background: Each donor had three CD4 naive, three CD4 memory, two CD8 naive and one CD8 memory plate. Whole-study findings and limits: Non-shared clonotypes were found to have lower generation probabilities than the clonotypes that were shared by all four of the sorted-subset donors. Sharing across four donors was highest in naive CD4 (approximately 5%) and lowest in memory CD8 (0.4%). Deeper or shallower sequencing was expected to change how clonotypes are shared among donors.

As concerns this clone: What it binds is not known.

Sequenced by immunoSEQ multiplex PCR; TCRdb stores in-frame clones only, minus some. The sample contains 1.6 million or so clones, about 96% of which appear only once. The CDR3 consists of 17 residues. V lost 2 bases and J lost 5; bases outside the gene matches: 12. CDR1 and CDR2 from the germline V gene are SEHNR and FQNEAQ (reference sequence). This TCR came from a man younger than 40 in good health. The rearrangement uses TRBV7-9 and TRBJ2-1, with 7 bases identical to TRBD2. Specimen: naive CD4+ T cells sorted from blood. The subset is: CD45RA+ positively selected. DNA for the CDR3: TGTGCCAGCAGCTTATATGGTAAGGCTAGCGGCGACAATGAGCAGTTCTTC. Amino acids: CASSLYGKASGDNEQFF.